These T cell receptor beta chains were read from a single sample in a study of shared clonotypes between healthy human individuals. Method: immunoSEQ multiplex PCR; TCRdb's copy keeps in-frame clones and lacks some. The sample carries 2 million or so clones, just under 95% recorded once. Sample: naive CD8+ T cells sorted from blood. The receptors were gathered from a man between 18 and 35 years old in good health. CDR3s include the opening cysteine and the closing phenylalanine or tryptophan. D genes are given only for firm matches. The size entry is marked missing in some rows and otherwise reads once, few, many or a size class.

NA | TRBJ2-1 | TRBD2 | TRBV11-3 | CASSPSGTSGTPSYNEQFF | TGTGCCAGCAGCCCGTCCGGGACTAGCGGGACCCCTTCCTACAATGAGCAGTTCTTC
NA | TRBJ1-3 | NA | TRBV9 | CASSVAGPISGNTIYF | TGTGCCAGCAGCGTAGCGGGACCCATCTCTGGAAACACCATATATTTT
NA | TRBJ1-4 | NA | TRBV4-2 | CASSPDNEKLFF | TGTGCCAGCAGCCCGGATAATGAAAAACTGTTTTTT
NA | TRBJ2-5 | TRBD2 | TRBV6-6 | CASSYTGTKETQYF | TGTGCCAGCAGCTACACCGGGACTAAAGAGACCCAGTACTTC
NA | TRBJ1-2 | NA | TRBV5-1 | CASSLEGAFYGYTF | TGCGCCAGCAGCTTGGAAGGGGCCTTCTATGGCTACACCTTC
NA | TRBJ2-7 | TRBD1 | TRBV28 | CASRPSGQGYEQYF | TGTGCCAGCAGGCCGTCCGGACAGGGCTACGAGCAGTACTTC
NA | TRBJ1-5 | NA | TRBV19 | CASSIVSAYQPQHF | TGTGCCAGTAGTATAGTCTCCGCCTATCAGCCCCAGCATTTT
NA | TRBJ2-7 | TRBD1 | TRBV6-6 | CASTLGGQGYEQYF | TGTGCCAGCACCCTCGGAGGACAGGGGTACGAGCAGTACTTC
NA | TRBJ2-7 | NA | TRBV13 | CASSTIKGTYEQYF | TGTGCCAGCAGCACCATAAAGGGGACCTACGAGCAGTACTTC
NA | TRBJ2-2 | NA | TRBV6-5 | CASRPTGSHGELFF | TGTGCCAGCAGGCCGACAGGATCCCACGGGGAGCTGTTTTTT
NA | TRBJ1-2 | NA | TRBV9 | CASSALQGGGYGYTF | TGTGCCAGCAGCGCGTTACAGGGTGGAGGCTATGGCTACACCTTC
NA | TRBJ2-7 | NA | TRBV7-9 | CASSLAGSYEQYF | TGTGCCAGCAGCTTAGCGGGTAGCTACGAGCAGTACTTC
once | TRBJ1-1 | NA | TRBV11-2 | CASYDRGLNTEAFF | TGTGCCAGCTATGACCGGGGGTTAAACACTGAAGCTTTCTTT
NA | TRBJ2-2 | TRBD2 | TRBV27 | CASSSTLGGYSGELFF | TGTGCCAGCAGCTCTACTCTCGGGGGGTATAGCGGGGAGCTGTTTTTT
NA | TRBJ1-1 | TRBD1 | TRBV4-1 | CASSQEQGPMNTEAFF | TGCGCCAGCAGCCAAGAACAGGGGCCCATGAACACTGAAGCTTTCTTT
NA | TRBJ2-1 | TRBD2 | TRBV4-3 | CASSQETLAGEALNEQFF | TGCGCCAGCAGCCAAGAAACACTAGCGGGAGAAGCACTAAATGAGCAGTTCTTC
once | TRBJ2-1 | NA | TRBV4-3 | CASSQDGAPGPYNEQFF | TGCGCCAGCAGCCAAGATGGGGCCCCAGGCCCCTACAATGAGCAGTTCTTC
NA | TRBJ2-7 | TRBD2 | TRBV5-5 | CASSYASGGYEQYF | TGTGCCAGCAGCTATGCTAGCGGGGGTTACGAGCAGTACTTC
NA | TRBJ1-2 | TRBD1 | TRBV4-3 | CASSQDSTGGFYGYTF | TGCGCCAGCAGCCAAGATTCGACAGGGGGTTTCTATGGCTACACCTTC
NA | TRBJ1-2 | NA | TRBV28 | CASSPQGALGYTF | TGTGCCAGCAGTCCACAGGGAGCCCTTGGCTACACCTTC
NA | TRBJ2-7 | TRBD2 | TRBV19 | CASSWVAGGPTYEQYF | TGTGCCAGTAGTTGGGTAGCGGGAGGTCCAACCTACGAGCAGTACTTC
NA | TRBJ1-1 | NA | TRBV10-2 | CASSLSFAPANTEAFF | TGCGCCAGCAGTCTCAGTTTCGCCCCAGCGAACACTGAAGCTTTCTTT
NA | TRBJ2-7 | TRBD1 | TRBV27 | CASSPGTALLEQYF | TGTGCCAGCAGCCCCGGGACAGCCTTACTGGAGCAGTACTTC
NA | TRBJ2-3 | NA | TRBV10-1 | CASSEGQGGSGVPHTQYF | TGCGCCAGCAGTGAAGGACAGGGAGGCAGCGGGGTCCCCCATACGCAGTATTTT
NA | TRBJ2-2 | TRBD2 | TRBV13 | CASSLGIAGDSGELFF | TGTGCCAGCAGCTTAGGGATAGCGGGAGACTCCGGGGAGCTGTTTTTT
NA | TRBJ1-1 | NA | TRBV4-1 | CASSQMGGSTEAFF | TGCGCCAGCAGCCAAATGGGTGGAAGCACTGAAGCTTTCTTT
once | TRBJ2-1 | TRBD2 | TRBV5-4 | CASSSWTSGRVNEQFF | TGTGCCAGCAGCTCGTGGACTAGCGGGAGGGTCAATGAGCAGTTCTTC
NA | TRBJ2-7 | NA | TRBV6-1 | CASSDDLTYEQYF | TGTGCCAGCAGTGATGACCTAACCTACGAGCAGTACTTC
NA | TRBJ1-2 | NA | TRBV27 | CASRGPAYGYTF | TGTGCCTCCCGGGGACCAGCCTATGGCTACACCTTC
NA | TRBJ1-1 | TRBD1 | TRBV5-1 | CASSYRGENTEAFF | TGCGCCAGCAGCTACAGGGGCGAGAACACTGAAGCTTTCTTT
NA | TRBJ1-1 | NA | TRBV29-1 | CSVEGGPTLGTEAFF | TGCAGCGTTGAAGGGGGCCCGACGCTAGGCACTGAAGCTTTCTTT
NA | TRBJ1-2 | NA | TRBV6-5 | CASKGGGYGYTF | TGTGCGTCAAAAGGGGGTGGCTATGGCTACACCTTC
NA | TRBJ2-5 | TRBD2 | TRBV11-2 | CASSSGGPAQETQYF | TGTGCCAGCAGCTCGGGGGGACCGGCCCAAGAGACCCAGTACTTC
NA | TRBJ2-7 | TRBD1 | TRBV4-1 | CASSLKRGTGGYEQYF | TGCGCCAGCAGCCTTAAGAGGGGGACAGGGGGGTACGAGCAGTACTTC
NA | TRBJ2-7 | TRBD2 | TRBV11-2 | CASSLGDGLASSYEQYF | TGTGCCAGCAGCTTAGGGGACGGACTAGCGAGCTCCTACGAGCAGTACTTC
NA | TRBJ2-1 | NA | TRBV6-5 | CASSYGERTYNEQFF | TGTGCCAGCAGTTACGGGGAGAGGACCTACAATGAGCAGTTCTTC
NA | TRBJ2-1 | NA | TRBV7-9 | CASSPATLASNEQFF | TGTGCCAGCAGCCCTGCCACTCTAGCGAGCAATGAGCAGTTCTTC
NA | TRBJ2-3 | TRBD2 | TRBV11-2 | CASSLATSGDTQYF | TGTGCCAGCAGCTTAGCTACTAGCGGAGATACGCAGTATTTT
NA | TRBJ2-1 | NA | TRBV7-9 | CASSPVEQFF | TGTGCCAGCAGCCCCGTGGAGCAGTTCTTC
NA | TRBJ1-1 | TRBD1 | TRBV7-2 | CASSLKWFLQGAMNTEAFF | TGTGCCAGCAGCTTAAAGTGGTTCTTACAGGGGGCTATGAACACTGAAGCTTTCTTT
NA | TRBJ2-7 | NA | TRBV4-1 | CASSHQDSYEQYF | TGCGCCAGCAGCCACCAGGATTCCTACGAGCAGTACTTC
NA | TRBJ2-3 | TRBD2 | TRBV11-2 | CASSFRTSGMSRTDTQYF | TGTGCCAGCAGCTTTCGGACTAGCGGGATGAGTCGCACAGATACGCAGTATTTT
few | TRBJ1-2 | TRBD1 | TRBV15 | CATSGWDREEYGYTF | TGTGCCACCAGCGGTTGGGACAGGGAGGAATATGGCTACACCTTC